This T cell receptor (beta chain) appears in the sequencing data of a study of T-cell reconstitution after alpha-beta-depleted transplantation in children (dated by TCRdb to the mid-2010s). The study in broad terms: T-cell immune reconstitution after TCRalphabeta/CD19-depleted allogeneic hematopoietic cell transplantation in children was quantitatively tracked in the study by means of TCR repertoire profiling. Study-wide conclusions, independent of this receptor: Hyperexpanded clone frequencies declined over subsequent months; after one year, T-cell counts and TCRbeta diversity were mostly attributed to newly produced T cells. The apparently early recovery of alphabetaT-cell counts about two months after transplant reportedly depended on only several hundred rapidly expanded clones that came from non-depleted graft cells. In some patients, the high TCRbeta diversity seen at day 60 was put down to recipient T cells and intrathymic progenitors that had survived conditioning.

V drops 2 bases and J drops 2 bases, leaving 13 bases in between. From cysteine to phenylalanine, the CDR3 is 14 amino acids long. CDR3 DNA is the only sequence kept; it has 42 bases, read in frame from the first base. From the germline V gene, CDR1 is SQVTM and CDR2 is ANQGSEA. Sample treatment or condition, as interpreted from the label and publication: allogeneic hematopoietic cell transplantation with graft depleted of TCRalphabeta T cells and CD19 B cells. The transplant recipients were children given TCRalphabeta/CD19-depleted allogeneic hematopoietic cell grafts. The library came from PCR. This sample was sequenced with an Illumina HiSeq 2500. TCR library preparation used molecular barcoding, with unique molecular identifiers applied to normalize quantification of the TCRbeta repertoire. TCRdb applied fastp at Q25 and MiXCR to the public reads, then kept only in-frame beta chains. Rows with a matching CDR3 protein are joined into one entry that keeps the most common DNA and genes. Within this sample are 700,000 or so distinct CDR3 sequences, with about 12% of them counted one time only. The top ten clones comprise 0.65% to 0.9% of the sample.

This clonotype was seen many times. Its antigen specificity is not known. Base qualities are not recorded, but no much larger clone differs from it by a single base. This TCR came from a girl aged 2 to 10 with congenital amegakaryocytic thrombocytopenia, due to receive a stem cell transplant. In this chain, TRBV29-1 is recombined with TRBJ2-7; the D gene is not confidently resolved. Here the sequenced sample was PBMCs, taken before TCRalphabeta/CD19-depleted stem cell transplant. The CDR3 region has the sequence CSVESTGETYEQYF. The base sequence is TGCAGCGTTGAAAGCACTGGAGAAACCTACGAGCAGTACTTC.